These 27 T cell receptor beta chains came from one sample sequenced in a study of quantifying T cell responses using KT2 cells. Study-wide background: TCR alpha and beta constant-region primers primed reverse transcription of RNA.

An oligo carrying a UMI was ligated to the cDNA 3' end. First-round PCR used 3 to 4 cycles and beta primers RC1.1 and RC1.2 covering TRBC1 and TRBC2. TCRdb recomputed calls from the UMI-ligation and nested PCR reads with MiXCR, one row per CDR3 protein. The table records 40,000 to 60,000 distinct CDR3 sequences, approximately 10% of them present only once. Sequenced sample: PBMCs spiked with cells of the T cell clone KT2. These receptors were obtained from a human donor.

The chain has TRBV29-1 and TRBJ1-1; a possible D gene is TRBD1 (6 bases). Germline V gene lookup returns CDR1 SQVTM and CDR2 ANQGSEA. Deletions cut 2 bases from V and 3 bases from J, with 7 bases between. The CDR3 has 12 residues. CDR3 nucleotides: TGCAGCGTTGAAAAGGGGGACACTGAAGCTTTCTTT. Translation gives CSVEKGDTEAFF.

This clonotype was found a few times. The rearrangement links TRBV4-2 to TRBJ1-5; D gene uncertain. V was clipped by 4 bases and J by 9 bases, with 10 bases between them. CDR1 LGHNA and CDR2 YNFKEQ come from the germline V gene. This CDR3 contains 12 residues. CDR3 in amino acids: CASSPALGPQHF. CDR3 nucleotide sequence: TGTGCCAGCAGCCCCGCACTGGGGCCCCAGCATTTT.

This clonotype was detected a few times. V usage is TRBV11-2 and J usage is TRBJ2-5; D is ambiguous. CDR3 length equals 14 residues. Deletions cut 1 base from V and 6 bases from J, with 12 bases between. Germline V gene sequence: CDR1 SGHAT, CDR2 FQNNGV. In DNA form, the CDR3 reads TGTGCCAGCAGCTTAGGCACGGTTATACAGACCCAGTACTTC. It is translated as CASSLGTVIQTQYF.

This clonotype was counted between two and nine times. The chain recombines TRBV7-2 with TRBJ2-7; 15 nucleotides agree with TRBD2. V lost 8 bases to trimming and J lost 6 bases; unmatched junction nucleotides: 8. The V gene's germline CDR1 is SGHTA and CDR2 FQGNSA. This CDR3 region has 15 residues. The CDR3 reads CASSSWGLAGGEQYF. CDR3 coding DNA: TGTGCCAGCTCCTCTTGGGGACTAGCGGGAGGCGAGCAGTACTTC.

This clonotype was observed a few times. In nucleotides, the CDR3 is TGTGCCAGTCCCCCTCGGGTCACTAGCAATCAGCCCCAGCATTTT. This encodes CASPPRVTSNQPQHF. The V and J genes are TRBV25-1 and TRBJ1-5; D is uncertain. Deletions cut 9 bases from V and 0 bases from J, with 15 bases between. CDR1 MGHDK and CDR2 SYGVNS come from the germline V gene. The CDR3 covers 15 residues. Filled out from reference TRBV25-1 and TRBJ1-5, the complete variable domain reads EADIYQTPRYLVIGTGKKITLECSQTMGHDKMYWYQQDPGMELHLIHYSYGVNSTEKGDLSSESTVSRIRTEHFPLTLESARPSHTSQYLCASPPRVTSNQPQHFGDGTRLSIL.

V is TRBV20-1 and J is TRBJ1-6, with D possibly being TRBD1 (5 bases). Germline V gene sequence: CDR1 DFQATT, CDR2 SNEGSKA (reference sequence). With 5 bases removed from V and 7 bases from J, the gap between germline ends came to 18 bases. The CDR3 is 15 residues long. CDR3 amino acids: CSAATGTRANSPLHF. CDR3 nucleotides: TGCAGTGCTGCCACCGGGACGAGGGCCAATTCACCCCTCCACTTT.

This clonotype came up many times. This rearrangement joins TRBV6-2 or TRBV6-3 to TRBJ2-3; D assignment may be TRBD1 or TRBD2 (5 bases each). Germline CDR1 reads MNHEY; CDR2 reads SVGEGT. V shed 7 bases and J shed 0 bases, with 11 bases lying between them. The CDR3 contains 14 residues. CDR3 sequence: CASKRDLSTDTQYF. The CDR3 nucleotides are TGTGCCAGCAAGAGGGACCTTAGCACAGATACGCAGTATTTT.

The sample holds a few counts of this clonotype. The chain recombines TRBV24-1 with TRBJ1-2; possibly TRBD1 for D (5 bases). V lost 6 bases, J lost 4 bases, and 8 bases lay in between. There are 12 residues in the CDR3. Germline CDR1 reads KGHDR; CDR2 reads SFDVKD. The CDR3 coding sequence is TGTGCCACCAGTCGGGGCCCCTATGGCTACACCTTC. Its translation: CATSRGPYGYTF.

The CDR3 sequence is CASSHEDRVVGYTF. CDR3 in DNA: TGCGCCAGCAGCCACGAAGACAGGGTAGTTGGCTACACCTTC. The V and J genes are TRBV4-1 and TRBJ1-2, with 7 bases that match TRBD1. V lost 3 bases and J lost 7; bases outside the gene matches: 8. CDR3 length: 14 amino acids. Germline-derived CDR1 and CDR2 are MGHRA and YSYEKL.

This clonotype was detected only a few times. The J gene is TRBJ1-1, the V gene TRBV30, with D perhaps TRBD1 (5 bases). The CDR3 extends over 14 amino acids. Trimming took off 4 bases at V and 0 bases at J, with 12 bases between the two ends. CDR1 GTSNPN and CDR2 SVGIG come from the germline V gene (reference sequence). The CDR3 sequence is CAWTDSRMNTEAFF. The CDR3 nucleotides read TGTGCCTGGACTGACAGCCGCATGAACACTGAAGCTTTCTTT.

This clonotype came up once. The CDR3 loop is CSARGPGWDTQYF. The CDR3 bases are TGCAGTGCTAGGGGACCGGGATGGGATACGCAGTATTTT. V is TRBV20-1 and J is TRBJ2-3; either TRBD1 or TRBD2 may supply D (5 bases each). Trimming removed 3 bases from V and 6 bases from J, with 13 bases in between. The CDR3 length is 13 residues. CDR1 and CDR2 (germline): DFQATT, SNEGSKA (reference sequence).

The chain couples TRBV7-9 to TRBJ2-5, with D possibly matching TRBD2 (6 bases). CDR1 SEHNR and CDR2 FQNEAQ come from the germline V gene (reference sequence). The CDR3 contains 13 residues. V was shortened by 5 bases and J by 9 bases, with 16 bases between the two germline ends. The CDR3 coding sequence is TGTGCCAGCAGCCACTGGGGGGTTTCGGCCCAGTACTTC. Translating gives CASSHWGVSAQYF.

This clonotype was detected a few times. The chain carries TRBV6-5 and TRBJ2-7, with a weak D call TRBD2 (7 bases). This CDR3 is 15 amino acids long. The V gene lost 4 bases and the J gene lost 2 bases, with 15 bases spanning the gap. Germline V gene sequence: CDR1 MNHEY, CDR2 SVGAGI. The chain's CDR3 is CASSLVGGLAYEQYF. In DNA, the CDR3 is TGTGCCAGCAGTTTAGTGGGGGGGCTAGCCTACGAGCAGTACTTC.

V is TRBV20-1 and J is TRBJ1-3, with 9 bases identical to TRBD1. V shed 3 bases and J 3 bases; nucleotides not matched to a gene: 6. The CDR3 loop spans 15 amino acids. Germline V lookup: CDR1 DFQATT, CDR2 SNEGSKA (reference sequence). The CDR3 DNA is TGCAGTGCTAGCCCGGACAGGGGTAATGGAAACACCATATATTTT. Translated, it gives CSASPDRGNGNTIYF.

Only one count was recorded for this clonotype. This could be a read error, since a much larger clone is one nucleotide away. The V and J genes are TRBV6-4 and TRBJ1-1, with D possibly being TRBD1 (5 bases). The CDR3 length is 15 residues. The germline gives CDR1 MRHNA, CDR2 SNTAGT. In DNA form, the CDR3 reads TGTACCAGCAGCCCCGGGGGGGAGATGGCCACTGAAGCTTTCTTT. Its protein product is CTSSPGGEMATEAFF.

This clonotype was observed a few times. V and J are TRBV20-1 and TRBJ2-3, with TRBD1 identical over 8 bases. In germline, CDR1 is DFQATT, CDR2 SNEGSKA (reference sequence). Unmatched junction bases numbered 12, after V lost 5 bases and J lost 2 bases. CDR3 length: 16 residues. As DNA, the CDR3 is TGCAGTGCTGGTGAGGTGCAGGGGGCATCCACAGATACGCAGTATTTT. Translating it yields CSAGEVQGASTDTQYF.

The rearrangement links TRBV2 to TRBJ1-4, with D uncertain. Per the germline V gene, CDR1 is SNHLY and CDR2 is FYNNEI. V gave up 4 bases and J gave up 4 bases, with 13 bases separating them. This CDR3 spans 15 amino acids. This CDR3 reads CASSVAAPNNEKLFF. CDR3 in DNA: TGTGCCAGCAGTGTTGCGGCACCGAATAATGAAAAACTGTTTTTT.

This clonotype showed up just a few times. The V gene is TRBV4-3, the J gene TRBJ1-2; D is uncertain. CDR1 LGHNA and CDR2 YSLEER come from the germline V gene. The CDR3 is made up of 15 amino acids. The ends were cut back, 0 bases at V and 8 bases at J, with 16 bases in the middle. This CDR3 is CASSQDYDGLGGYTF. The CDR3, as DNA: TGCGCCAGCAGCCAAGATTACGACGGCTTGGGAGGCTACACCTTC.

This clonotype was detected a few times. This chain uses TRBV7-8 with TRBJ1-5; no firm D call. V lost 1 base to trimming and J lost 3 bases, with 10 bases between them. The CDR3 has 15 amino acids. Per germline, CDR1 SGHVS and CDR2 FQNEAQ. This CDR3 reads CASSLGAQINQPQHF. The CDR3 nucleotides read TGTGCCAGCAGCTTAGGAGCCCAGATCAATCAGCCCCAGCATTTT.

In this sample, this clonotype turned up a few times. The chain employs TRBV19 and TRBJ2-7; D is tentatively TRBD1 or TRBD2 (5 bases each). This CDR3 comprises 15 residues. The germline V and J ends were trimmed by 4 bases and 3 bases, with 16 bases remaining between them. Germline V CDR1 and CDR2: LNHDA, SQIVND (reference sequence). CDR3 region: CASSTGSGANYEQYF. The CDR3 nucleotides read TGTGCCAGTAGTACAGGGAGTGGGGCCAACTACGAGCAGTACTTC. The full variable domain, completed using reference TRBV19 and TRBJ2-7, is DGGITQSPKYLFRKEGQNVTLSCEQNLNHDAMYWYRQDPGQGLRLIYYSQIVNDFQKGDIAEGYSVSREKKESFPLTVTSAQKNPTAFYLCASSTGSGANYEQYFGPGTRLTVT.

This clonotype is medium-sized by share. This chain connects TRBV4-2 to TRBJ2-7, with D maybe TRBD2 (5 bases). Trimming removed 0 bases at V and 0 bases at J, with 9 bases between. The germline CDR1 and CDR2 sequences are LGHNA and YNFKEQ. The length of the CDR3 is 15 residues. The CDR3 is CASSQDPSSSYEQYF. For the CDR3, the DNA is TGTGCCAGCAGCCAAGATCCTAGCAGCTCCTACGAGCAGTACTTC.

The chain carries TRBV5-1 and TRBJ2-1; TRBD2 aligns across 12 bases. Germline values: CDR1 SGHRS, CDR2 YFSETQ. Trimming removed 4 bases from V and 6 bases from J; junction bases left unmatched: 5. This CDR3 contains 15 residues. CDR3 region: CASSTLAGGLNEQFF. CDR3 sequence (DNA): TGCGCCAGCAGCACACTAGCGGGAGGACTCAATGAGCAGTTCTTC.

Ten or more counts support this clonotype. V and J are TRBV6-2 or TRBV6-3 and TRBJ2-7, with D perhaps matching TRBD2 (5 bases). In germline, CDR1 is MNHEY, CDR2 SVGEGT. The V end was cut by 2 bases, the J end by 3 bases, with 8 bases between. CDR3 length equals 13 residues. The CDR3 coding sequence is TGTGCCAGCAGTTACGCTAGCAGCTACGAGCAGTACTTC. Protein sequence: CASSYASSYEQYF.

This clonotype turned up a few times. The CDR3 nucleotides are TGTGCCAGCAGTGCACCACAGGGGGCCGGCAATCAGCCCCAGCATTTT. It codes for CASSAPQGAGNQPQHF. This rearrangement joins TRBV6-1 to TRBJ1-5; 9 nucleotides align to TRBD1. The CDR3 length is 16 residues. Trimming took 4 bases from V and 2 from J; bases not matched to a gene: 6. CDR1 MNHNS and CDR2 SASEGT come from the germline V gene.

This chain joins TRBV20-1 and TRBJ2-7; D is perhaps TRBD2 (6 bases). CDR1 and CDR2 from the germline V gene are DFQATT and SNEGSKA (reference sequence). The V end lost 0 bases, the J end lost 6 bases, and 24 bases lay between the germline ends. The CDR3 length is 17 residues. The CDR3 region has the DNA TGCAGTGCTAGAGATTCGGTGGAGAGGGCTAGCGCTAGCGAGCAGTACTTC. This sequence encodes CSARDSVERASASEQYF.

This clonotype was detected only a few times. The chain employs TRBV20-1 and TRBJ1-1; D not certain. Trimming removed 3 bases at V and 5 bases at J, with 13 bases between. The CDR3 length is 13 residues. Germline lookup yields CDR1 DFQATT and CDR2 SNEGSKA (reference sequence). CDR3 sequence reads: CSASPSSGTEAFF. The CDR3 coding sequence is TGCAGTGCTAGTCCCTCGTCTGGGACTGAAGCTTTCTTT.

This clonotype was counted a few times. The V call is TRBV7-9, the J call TRBJ2-3; perhaps TRBD1 as D (6 bases). CDR1 is SEHNR and CDR2 is FQNEAQ in the germline V gene (reference sequence). The germline V and J ends were trimmed by 5 bases and 7 bases, with 22 bases remaining between them. This CDR3 has 16 residues. The CDR3 region has the DNA TGTGCCAGCAGCCCGAGAACAGGGCAAGGGCCATATACGCAGTATTTT. Its translation: CASSPRTGQGPYTQYF.